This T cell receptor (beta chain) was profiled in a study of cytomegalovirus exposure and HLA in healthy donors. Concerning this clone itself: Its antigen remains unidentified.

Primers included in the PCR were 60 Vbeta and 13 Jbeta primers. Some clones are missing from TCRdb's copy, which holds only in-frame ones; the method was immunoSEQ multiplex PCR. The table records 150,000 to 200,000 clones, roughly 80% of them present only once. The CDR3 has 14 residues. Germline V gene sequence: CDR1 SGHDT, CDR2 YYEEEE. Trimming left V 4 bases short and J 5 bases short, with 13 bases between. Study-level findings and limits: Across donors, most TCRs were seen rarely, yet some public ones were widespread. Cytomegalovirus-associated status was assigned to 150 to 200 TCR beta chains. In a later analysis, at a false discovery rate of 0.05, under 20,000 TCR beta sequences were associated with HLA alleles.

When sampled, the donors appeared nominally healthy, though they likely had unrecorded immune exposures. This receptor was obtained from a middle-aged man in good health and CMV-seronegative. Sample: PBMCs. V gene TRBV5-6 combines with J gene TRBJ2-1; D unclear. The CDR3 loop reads CASSRIDSHNEQFF. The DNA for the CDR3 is TGTGCCAGCAGCCGAATTGATAGTCACAATGAGCAGTTCTTC.